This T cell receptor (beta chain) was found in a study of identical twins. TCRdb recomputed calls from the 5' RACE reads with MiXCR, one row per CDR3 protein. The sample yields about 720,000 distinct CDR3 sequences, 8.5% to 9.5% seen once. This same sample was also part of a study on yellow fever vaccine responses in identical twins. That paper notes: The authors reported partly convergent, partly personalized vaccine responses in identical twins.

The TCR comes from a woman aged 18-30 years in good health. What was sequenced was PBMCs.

The CDR3 nucleotides are TGTGCCAGCAGCCAAGAAAGGGGCGGGGAGCTGTTTTTT. Translated: CASSQERGGELFF. This rearrangement joins TRBV4-2 to TRBJ2-2, with TRBD1 as a possible D gene (5 bases). The CDR3 loop spans 13 amino acids. Germline CDR1 is LGHNA and CDR2 is YNFKEQ. V was cut by 0 bases and J by 7 bases, with 6 bases left in between.